The rows below give T cell receptor beta chains drawn from one sample of a study of CD8 T cells in Susac syndrome. One entry per CDR3 protein results from TCRdb running MiXCR on the immunoSEQ multiplex PCR reads. The sample includes some 260,000 distinct CDR3 sequences, just over 90% of them seen just once. The sequenced material came from CD4+ T cells from PBMCs. These receptors all come from a human donor with multiple sclerosis. Both conserved end residues are part of each CDR3. D genes are given only for firm matches. Clone size is stated in some rows and not others, as once, few, many or a class when expanded.

j_gene: TRBJ1-5; abundance: NA; d_gene: NA; v_gene: TRBV6-5; CDR3nt: TGTGCCAGCAGTTACTCGGTTGCCAATCAGCCCCAGCATTTT; CDR3aa: CASSYSVANQPQHF
j_gene: TRBJ1-6; abundance: NA; d_gene: NA; v_gene: TRBV25-1; CDR3nt: TGTGCCAGCAGTGAAGGTTTTTCACCCCTCCACTTT; CDR3aa: CASSEGFSPLHF
j_gene: TRBJ2-1; abundance: NA; d_gene: NA; v_gene: TRBV30; CDR3nt: TGTGCCTGGGATGGAGGGGGCTCCTACAATGAGCAGTTCTTC; CDR3aa: CAWDGGGSYNEQFF
j_gene: TRBJ2-3; abundance: NA; d_gene: NA; v_gene: TRBV27; CDR3nt: TGTGCCAGCAGCACGGGGACGGGGACAGATACGCAGTATTTT; CDR3aa: CASSTGTGTDTQYF
j_gene: TRBJ1-1; abundance: NA; d_gene: TRBD1; v_gene: TRBV6-2/TRBV6-3; CDR3nt: TGTGCCAGCAGCCCGCCAGGGGGTATCACTGAAGCTTTCTTT; CDR3aa: CASSPPGGITEAFF
j_gene: TRBJ2-7; abundance: NA; d_gene: NA; v_gene: TRBV13; CDR3nt: TGTGCCAGCAGCTTAGGAGAGCTGAGGGGCCTCGAGCAGTACTTC; CDR3aa: CASSLGELRGLEQYF
j_gene: TRBJ1-5; abundance: NA; d_gene: TRBD1; v_gene: TRBV12-5; CDR3nt: TGTGCTAGTGGTTTGGCAAATCGGGACAGGGTCTCGCTACTAACCGATAGCAATCAGCCCCAGCATTTT; CDR3aa: CASGLANRDRVSLLTDSNQPQHF
j_gene: TRBJ1-5; abundance: NA; d_gene: NA; v_gene: TRBV7-2; CDR3nt: TGTGCCAGCAGCTCGGACAGCCGCTATCAGCCCCAGCATTTT; CDR3aa: CASSSDSRYQPQHF
j_gene: TRBJ2-2; abundance: once; d_gene: TRBD1; v_gene: TRBV19; CDR3nt: TGTGCCAGTAGTACCCGGACAGGCTGGGCCGGGGAGCTGTTTTTT; CDR3aa: CASSTRTGWAGELFF
j_gene: TRBJ2-1; abundance: NA; d_gene: NA; v_gene: TRBV3-1; CDR3nt: TGTGCCAGCAGCCCTGCCCCCAGCTCCTACAATGAGCAGTTCTTC; CDR3aa: CASSPAPSSYNEQFF
j_gene: TRBJ1-5; abundance: few; d_gene: NA; v_gene: TRBV2; CDR3nt: TGTGCCAGCCGGGATAGCAATCAGCCCCAGCATTTT; CDR3aa: CASRDSNQPQHF
j_gene: TRBJ1-6; abundance: NA; d_gene: NA; v_gene: TRBV3-1; CDR3nt: TGTGCCAGCAGCCTCCGGGATCATTCACCCCTCCACTTT; CDR3aa: CASSLRDHSPLHF
j_gene: TRBJ2-4; abundance: NA; d_gene: NA; v_gene: TRBV28; CDR3nt: TGTGCCAGCAGTACCCCCGGGGCCAAAAACATTCAGTACTTC; CDR3aa: CASSTPGAKNIQYF
j_gene: TRBJ1-2; abundance: NA; d_gene: NA; v_gene: TRBV19; CDR3nt: TGTGCCACCAGTCCGGGTCCCGCTAACTATGGCTACACCTTC; CDR3aa: CATSPGPANYGYTF
j_gene: TRBJ2-2; abundance: once; d_gene: TRBD2; v_gene: TRBV5-1; CDR3nt: TGCGCCAGCAGCTTGGGAGCGGGAGTCCCCGGGGAGCTGTTTTTT; CDR3aa: CASSLGAGVPGELFF
j_gene: TRBJ2-6; abundance: NA; d_gene: NA; v_gene: TRBV10-3; CDR3nt: TGTGCCACTAGGGCGGGGAACTCTGGGGCCAACGTCCTGACTTTC; CDR3aa: CATRAGNSGANVLTF
j_gene: TRBJ2-1; abundance: NA; d_gene: TRBD1; v_gene: TRBV3-1; CDR3nt: TGTGCCAGCAGCCAAGCGACAGGGTTTGAGCAGTTCTTC; CDR3aa: CASSQATGFEQFF
j_gene: TRBJ1-5; abundance: NA; d_gene: NA; v_gene: TRBV29-1; CDR3nt: TGCAGCGTCACTCACGGAAACAATCAGCCCCAGCATTTT; CDR3aa: CSVTHGNNQPQHF
j_gene: TRBJ1-4; abundance: NA; d_gene: TRBD1; v_gene: TRBV9; CDR3nt: TGTGCCAGCAGCTGGACAGGGTCTGAAAAACTGTTTTTT; CDR3aa: CASSWTGSEKLFF
j_gene: TRBJ2-2; abundance: NA; d_gene: TRBD1; v_gene: TRBV19; CDR3nt: TGTGCCAGCGGACAGGGCGATCGCACCGGGGAGCTGTTTTTT; CDR3aa: CASGQGDRTGELFF
j_gene: TRBJ1-5; abundance: NA; d_gene: TRBD1; v_gene: TRBV10-3; CDR3nt: TGTGCCATCAGTGGGGGAGGGGGCGGGCAGCCCCAGCATTTT; CDR3aa: CAISGGGGGQPQHF
j_gene: TRBJ1-2; abundance: NA; d_gene: NA; v_gene: TRBV5-1; CDR3nt: TGCGCCAGCACTCCGGACTTTAACTATGGCTACACCTTC; CDR3aa: CASTPDFNYGYTF
j_gene: TRBJ2-7; abundance: NA; d_gene: NA; v_gene: TRBV9; CDR3nt: TGTGCCAGCAGCCCCACCCGGCGGGTTGGCGACGAGCAGTACTTC; CDR3aa: CASSPTRRVGDEQYF
j_gene: TRBJ2-3; abundance: NA; d_gene: NA; v_gene: TRBV7-2; CDR3nt: TGTGCCAGCAGCTCAACCGTCTACAGGGCCCCCGGAGATACGCAGTATTTT; CDR3aa: CASSSTVYRAPGDTQYF
j_gene: TRBJ2-7; abundance: few; d_gene: NA; v_gene: TRBV30; CDR3nt: TGTGCCTGGAGTGGGGCGGCACGGAGCTCCTACGAGCAGTACTTC; CDR3aa: CAWSGAARSSYEQYF
j_gene: TRBJ1-3; abundance: once; d_gene: NA; v_gene: TRBV12-3/TRBV12-4; CDR3nt: TGTGCCAGCAGTTTACAGGGTCCTGGAAACACCATATATTTT; CDR3aa: CASSLQGPGNTIYF
j_gene: TRBJ2-4; abundance: NA; d_gene: NA; v_gene: TRBV12-3/TRBV12-4; CDR3nt: TGTGCCAGCAGTTTTTGGCAGGGAAAATTAGCCAAAAACATTCAGTACTTC; CDR3aa: CASSFWQGKLAKNIQYF
j_gene: TRBJ2-7; abundance: NA; d_gene: NA; v_gene: TRBV30; CDR3nt: TGTGCCTGGAGTAGGGACCGGTCCTACGAGCAGTACTTC; CDR3aa: CAWSRDRSYEQYF
j_gene: TRBJ2-1; abundance: NA; d_gene: NA; v_gene: TRBV30; CDR3nt: TGTGCCTGGAGCTCTCTAAGAGGGGGTGAGCAGTTCTTC; CDR3aa: CAWSSLRGGEQFF
j_gene: TRBJ2-7; abundance: NA; d_gene: TRBD1; v_gene: TRBV27; CDR3nt: TGTGCCAGCAGGTCCACCGGGACAGGGTTTCCTTACGAGCAGTACTTC; CDR3aa: CASRSTGTGFPYEQYF
j_gene: TRBJ2-7; abundance: NA; d_gene: NA; v_gene: TRBV3-1; CDR3nt: TGTGCCAGCAGCCAGGCCCTGGTGACCTACGAGCAGTACTTC; CDR3aa: CASSQALVTYEQYF
j_gene: TRBJ2-2; abundance: NA; d_gene: TRBD2; v_gene: TRBV7-2; CDR3nt: TGTGCCAGCAGCCACCGGACTAGCGGGAGTTCCGGGGAGCTGTTTTTT; CDR3aa: CASSHRTSGSSGELFF
j_gene: TRBJ1-2; abundance: NA; d_gene: TRBD1; v_gene: TRBV5-4; CDR3nt: TGTGCCAGCAGCCCTGGACAGGGGGCGCGTTACTATGGCTACACCTTC; CDR3aa: CASSPGQGARYYGYTF
j_gene: TRBJ1-1; abundance: NA; d_gene: NA; v_gene: TRBV20-1; CDR3nt: TGCAGTGCTAAACGAGACAGTATGAACGGTGAAGCTTTCTTT; CDR3aa: CSAKRDSMNGEAFF
j_gene: TRBJ1-2; abundance: NA; d_gene: NA; v_gene: TRBV6-4; CDR3nt: TGTGCCAGCAGGCAGGGCTGGGACTATGGCTACACCTTC; CDR3aa: CASRQGWDYGYTF
j_gene: TRBJ1-5; abundance: NA; d_gene: NA; v_gene: TRBV20-1; CDR3nt: TGCAGTGCCGTGGGGAGAGGGAATCAGCCCCAGCATTTT; CDR3aa: CSAVGRGNQPQHF
j_gene: TRBJ1-5; abundance: few; d_gene: NA; v_gene: TRBV12-3/TRBV12-4; CDR3nt: TGTGCCAGCAGTTTTTTGGGGAGCAATCAGCCCCAGCATTTT; CDR3aa: CASSFLGSNQPQHF
j_gene: TRBJ2-1; abundance: NA; d_gene: TRBD2; v_gene: TRBV6-5; CDR3nt: TGTGCCAGCAGTTTAGGGCGGGAGGGCCTGGATGAGCAGTTCTTC; CDR3aa: CASSLGREGLDEQFF
j_gene: TRBJ2-5; abundance: NA; d_gene: NA; v_gene: TRBV24-1; CDR3nt: TGTGCCACCAGTGGTTCCCCGGGCAGCGGAGAGACCCAGTACTTC; CDR3aa: CATSGSPGSGETQYF
j_gene: TRBJ2-5; abundance: NA; d_gene: NA; v_gene: TRBV2; CDR3nt: TGTGCCAGCAGTGAATCTGAGGGGGGCAAGACCCAGTACTTC; CDR3aa: CASSESEGGKTQYF
j_gene: TRBJ2-4; abundance: NA; d_gene: NA; v_gene: TRBV29-1; CDR3nt: TGCAGCGGGGGGACGTGGAACATTCAGTACTTC; CDR3aa: CSGGTWNIQYF
j_gene: TRBJ2-3; abundance: NA; d_gene: NA; v_gene: TRBV5-1; CDR3nt: TGCGCCAGCCAAACGGAAGGATCCCTCACAGATACGCAGTATTTT; CDR3aa: CASQTEGSLTDTQYF
j_gene: TRBJ2-3; abundance: NA; d_gene: TRBD2; v_gene: TRBV12-3/TRBV12-4; CDR3nt: TGTGCCAGCAGTACCGGGACTACCACAGATACGCAGTATTTT; CDR3aa: CASSTGTTTDTQYF
j_gene: TRBJ1-1; abundance: NA; d_gene: NA; v_gene: TRBV5-6; CDR3nt: TGTGCCAGCAGCTTGAGTTTTGCGGCCACTGAAGCTTTCTTT; CDR3aa: CASSLSFAATEAFF
j_gene: TRBJ1-5; abundance: NA; d_gene: TRBD1; v_gene: TRBV6-4; CDR3nt: TGTGCCAGCCCAGAGGGACAGGTAGATCAGCCCCAGCATTTT; CDR3aa: CASPEGQVDQPQHF
j_gene: TRBJ2-1; abundance: NA; d_gene: NA; v_gene: TRBV4-1; CDR3nt: TGCGCCAGCACCCAGCGGCTGGACACCGGCTCCTACAATGAGCAGTTCTTC; CDR3aa: CASTQRLDTGSYNEQFF
j_gene: TRBJ2-3; abundance: NA; d_gene: TRBD2; v_gene: TRBV30; CDR3nt: TGTGCCTGGAGTGTACTTGGCGGGAGTTCGGCAGATACGCAGTATTTT; CDR3aa: CAWSVLGGSSADTQYF
j_gene: TRBJ2-5; abundance: once; d_gene: NA; v_gene: TRBV12-3/TRBV12-4; CDR3nt: TGTGCCAGCAGTCGCGCAGGGGCGGGCTTCGAAGAGACCCAGTACTTC; CDR3aa: CASSRAGAGFEETQYF
j_gene: TRBJ2-5; abundance: NA; d_gene: TRBD1; v_gene: TRBV4-1; CDR3nt: TGCGCCAGCAGCCATTCAGGGGGCGGTGGGGAGACCCAGTACTTC; CDR3aa: CASSHSGGGGETQYF
j_gene: TRBJ2-7; abundance: NA; d_gene: NA; v_gene: TRBV4-1; CDR3nt: TGCGCCAGCAGCCAAGGCAGGGGAGGTGGGAACTACGAGCAGTACTTC; CDR3aa: CASSQGRGGGNYEQYF
j_gene: TRBJ2-3; abundance: once; d_gene: TRBD2; v_gene: TRBV7-9; CDR3nt: TGTGCCAGCAGCCTCCAGCGGGGGGCTGGAACAGATACGCAGTATTTT; CDR3aa: CASSLQRGAGTDTQYF
j_gene: TRBJ1-6; abundance: NA; d_gene: NA; v_gene: TRBV20-1; CDR3nt: TGCAGTGTCTTCGGGTCGGCTGAACGGGGATCACCCCTCCACTTT; CDR3aa: CSVFGSAERGSPLHF
j_gene: TRBJ2-3; abundance: NA; d_gene: TRBD2; v_gene: TRBV5-4; CDR3nt: TGTGCCAGCAGCCCTTTGACTAGCGGGGGGGCCCAGACCACGCAGTATTTT; CDR3aa: CASSPLTSGGAQTTQYF